The following is a T cell receptor beta chain sequence with its context. This sample stems from a study of CD8 T cells in Susac syndrome. Random hexamers were used to reverse transcribe an amount of about 0.45 to 1 ug RNA. TCRdb reprocessed the immunoSEQ multiplex PCR reads via MiXCR and lists one record per CDR3 protein. The repertoire holds around 300,000 distinct CDR3 sequences, with about 88% as singletons. Specimen: CD8+ T cells from PBMCs. The TCR was taken from a human donor with multiple sclerosis.

The CDR3 loop is CASSPEGGVYEQYF. For the CDR3, the DNA is TGTGCCAGCAGCCCAGAAGGGGGTGTTTACGAGCAGTACTTC. The chain recombines TRBV5-6 with TRBJ2-7; D perhaps matches TRBD1 (6 bases). This CDR3 is 14 amino acids long. The germline gives CDR1 SGHDT, CDR2 YYEEEE. Trimming took off 4 bases at V and 4 bases at J, with 15 bases between the two ends.